This T cell receptor beta chain comes out of a study of blood T cell repertoires in COVID-19. Germline V lookup: CDR1 SGHNT, CDR2 YYREEE (reference sequence). V shed 4 bases and J 1 base; nucleotides not matched to a gene: 13. This CDR3 has 17 residues. The assay was immunoSEQ multiplex PCR, and TCRdb's table has in-frame clones only and misses some. The sample shows approximately 260,000 clones, nearly 90% of them seen only once. The rearrangement links TRBV5-4 to TRBJ2-7; 8 bases agree with TRBD2. The receptor was isolated from a woman aged 55-69 years with COVID-19, enrolled during active disease. The sample consisted of peripheral blood. In DNA, the CDR3 is TGTGCCAGCAGCCCCCGAGGTGGTAGCGGGATTTCCTACGAGCAGTACTTC. Residues: CASSPRGGSGISYEQYF.